Listed below are T cell receptor beta chains from one sample, sequenced in a study of blood T cell repertoires in COVID-19. Assay: immunoSEQ multiplex PCR; the TCRdb copy retains only in-frame clones and omits some. The table includes 78,000 or so clones, 65% to 90% detected once. Sequenced: peripheral blood. The origin of the receptors is a woman in her sixties or seventies with acute or convalescent COVID-19. Both conserved end residues are part of each CDR3. The D gene is left open where the match is weak. Some rows have no size entry. The others give once, few or many, or a class for an expanded clone.

V	size	J	D	DNA	CDR3
TRBV5-4	few	TRBJ1-6	-	TGTGCCAGCGCCCTTAAGGGGGACGATTCACCCCTCCACTTT	CASALKGDDSPLHF
TRBV10-3	-	TRBJ1-1	TRBD1	TGTGCCATCAGAGAGACAGGGGAGCCAGCTTTCTTT	CAIRETGEPAFF
TRBV5-1	-	TRBJ2-3	TRBD2	TGCGCCAGCAGCGGGTCCTATAGCGGGGTAGGAGATACGCAGTATTTT	CASSGSYSGVGDTQYF
TRBV2	-	TRBJ2-3	TRBD2	TGTGCCAGCAGTGAACAGCGGGGGGCAAGTGATACGCAGTATTTT	CASSEQRGASDTQYF
TRBV28	few	TRBJ2-1	-	TGTGCCAGCACATCCCGGGATGAGCAGTTCTTC	CASTSRDEQFF
TRBV5-4	-	TRBJ1-3	TRBD1	TGTGCCAGCAGCCAGGGGACAGGGAAACAGACCATATATTTT	CASSQGTGKQTIYF
TRBV6-6	-	TRBJ1-5	TRBD1	TGTGCCAGCAGTTACTCCCCGAGGGGGCTCGGGCAGCCCCAGCATTTT	CASSYSPRGLGQPQHF
TRBV5-4	once	TRBJ2-5	TRBD2	TGTGCCAGCAGCTTGGGGCCAGGGAGGGGAGAGACCCAGTACTTC	CASSLGPGRGETQYF
TRBV27	-	TRBJ2-1	TRBD1	TGTGCCAGCTCAACGGTAATAGGGGGCTCTTCCTACAATGAGCAGTTCTTC	CASSTVIGGSSYNEQFF
TRBV19	-	TRBJ1-2	TRBD1	TGTGCCAGTAGTAGTGGACAGGGTATCCCAGCTAACTATGGCTACACCTTC	CASSSGQGIPANYGYTF
TRBV18	few	TRBJ1-5	-	TGTGCCAGCTCACCGGACATCCAGGGCAATCAGCCCCAGCATTTT	CASSPDIQGNQPQHF